The rows below give T cell receptor beta chains drawn from one sample of a study of blood T cell repertoires in COVID-19. Data came from immunoSEQ multiplex PCR; TCRdb stores just in-frame clones and leaves some out. The table records approximately 40,000 clones, just under 90% of them present only once. What was sequenced was peripheral blood. Source of these receptors: a man between 35 and 55 years old with COVID-19, enrolled during active disease. Both conserved end residues are part of each CDR3. A D gene is named only where the DNA matches it firmly. The size field is filled for only some rows; it gives once, few, many or a size class.

>TRBJ1-2|-|-|TRBV28
TGTGCCAGCCTCCCAGGGGTCGCTAACTATGGCTACACCTTC
CASLPGVANYGYTF
>TRBJ2-7|-|-|TRBV9
TGTGCCAGCTCAGTCTCAGGCCAAAGCTCCTACGAGCAGTACTTC
CASSVSGQSSYEQYF
>TRBJ2-6|-|-|TRBV15
TGTGCCACCAGCCCCCCCCAGGGATTTGGTGGGGCCAACGTCCTGACTTTC
CATSPPQGFGGANVLTF
>TRBJ1-6|-|-|TRBV7-9
TGTGCCAGCAGCTCATCAGAACGGGTTTCACCCCTCCACTTT
CASSSSERVSPLHF
>TRBJ2-2|-|few|TRBV7-9
TGTGCCAGCAGCCCTCCGCCCCTAGGAATCACCGGGGAGCTGTTTTTT
CASSPPPLGITGELFF
>TRBJ1-5|-|-|TRBV15
TGTGCCACCAGCAGAGATCTGGGCTATAGCAATCAGCCCCAGCATTTT
CATSRDLGYSNQPQHF
>TRBJ1-1|-|-|TRBV3-1/TRBV3-2
TGTGCCAGCAGCCCCTCCGGTGGTGTGGGGGCGTGGACTGAAGCTTTCTTT
CASSPSGGVGAWTEAFF
>TRBJ1-1|TRBD1|-|TRBV11-2
TGTGCCAGCAGCTTACTTGACCTTAAACGGACAGGGCTCACTGAAGCTTTCTTT
CASSLLDLKRTGLTEAFF
>TRBJ1-1|-|-|TRBV5-1
TGCGCCAGCAGCTCCCAGGGGATGAACACTGAAGCTTTCTTT
CASSSQGMNTEAFF
>TRBJ1-6|-|-|TRBV6-1
TGTGCCAGCAGTGAAGCGCGTAATTCACCCCTCCACTTT
CASSEARNSPLHF
>TRBJ2-5|TRBD1|-|TRBV23-1
TGCGCCAGCAGCCGTGAGGGGGCGTCGGAGACCCAGTACTTC
CASSREGASETQYF
>TRBJ2-1|TRBD2|-|TRBV3-1/TRBV3-2
TGTGCCAGCAGCCAAGGATTGCGGCTAGCGGGGGGGTACTACAATGAGCAGTTCTTC
CASSQGLRLAGGYYNEQFF
>TRBJ2-3|-|-|TRBV18
TGTGCCAGCTCACCTGGGGCCGTAACAGATACGCAGTATTTT
CASSPGAVTDTQYF
>TRBJ1-5|-|-|TRBV18
TGTGCCAGCTCCCCGGCCTTTGGGACACCTAGCAATCAGCCCCAGCATTTT
CASSPAFGTPSNQPQHF
>TRBJ2-1|-|-|TRBV7-9
TGTGCCAGCAGCGGACGGGACTCCTACAATGAGCAGTTCTTC
CASSGRDSYNEQFF
>TRBJ2-7|TRBD2|-|TRBV12-5
TGTGCTAGTGGTTTCGCCGGGGGGGGGCTGAGCTACGAGCAGTACTTC
CASGFAGGGLSYEQYF
>TRBJ2-3|TRBD2|-|TRBV27
TGTGCCAGCAGAATTAAGGGGACTAGCGGGAGGATCGGCACAGATACGCAGTATTTT
CASRIKGTSGRIGTDTQYF
>TRBJ2-3|TRBD2|-|TRBV7-2
TGTGCCAGCAGCTTATCCTCCACTAGCGTAGATACGCAGTATTTT
CASSLSSTSVDTQYF
>TRBJ2-5|TRBD1|-|TRBV29-1
TGCAGCGTCGCGAAGGGGGCCGGAGAGACCCAGTACTTC
CSVAKGAGETQYF
>TRBJ1-3|TRBD1|-|TRBV28
TGTGCCAGCAGTCGCGGGGACAGGGGGAAGGGAAACACCATATATTTT
CASSRGDRGKGNTIYF
>TRBJ1-6|-|-|TRBV11-2
TGTGCCAGCAGCCCGGACACCCTAGGGAATTCACCCCTCCACTTT
CASSPDTLGNSPLHF
>TRBJ1-1|-|once|TRBV7-2
TGTGCCAGCAGCTTAGCCCCAGGGTACACTGAAGCTTTCTTT
CASSLAPGYTEAFF
>TRBJ1-4|-|-|TRBV29-1
TGCAGCGTTGAAGACCTCTCCTCTACGAATGAAAAACTGTTTTTT
CSVEDLSSTNEKLFF
>TRBJ2-5|TRBD2|-|TRBV3-1/TRBV3-2
TGTGCCAGCAGCCGCAATAGCGGGGGGTACCAAGAGACCCAGTACTTC
CASSRNSGGYQETQYF
>TRBJ2-1|-|-|TRBV7-3
TGTGCCAGCAGCTCATTTATTGGAGATGAGCAGTTCTTC
CASSSFIGDEQFF
>TRBJ1-3|-|-|TRBV19
TGTGCCAGTAGTATTATCTCTGGAAACACCATATATTTT
CASSIISGNTIYF
>TRBJ2-7|TRBD2|-|TRBV30
TGTGCCTGGAGTGGACTAGCGGGGGCAAGCTCCTACGAGCAGTACTTC
CAWSGLAGASSYEQYF
>TRBJ1-2|-|-|TRBV4-1
TGCGCCAGCAGCCCCCTAAAAGCGGGGGTTGGCTACACCTTC
CASSPLKAGVGYTF
>TRBJ1-5|-|-|TRBV7-9
TGTGCCAGCAGCTTATCAGGGATTAGCAATCAGCCCCAGCATTTT
CASSLSGISNQPQHF
>TRBJ2-7|-|few|TRBV7-9
TGTGCCAGCAGCTTAGTGGCTAGCAACGAGCAGTACTTC
CASSLVASNEQYF
>TRBJ2-3|TRBD2|-|TRBV7-9
TGTGCCAGCAGCTTGACTAGCGGGGGTGAAGATACGCAGTATTTT
CASSLTSGGEDTQYF
>TRBJ1-5|TRBD1|-|TRBV20-1
TGCAGTGCTAGTCCGGGACAGGGCAATCAGCCCCAGCATTTT
CSASPGQGNQPQHF
>TRBJ2-5|-|once|TRBV10-3
TGTGCCATCACCGACGGAGAATCACAAGAGACCCAGTACTTC
CAITDGESQETQYF
>TRBJ1-1|-|once|TRBV18
TGTGCCAGCTCAAAGAACCCGGGAGACTCGGCTTTCTTT
CASSKNPGDSAFF
>TRBJ2-1|TRBD2|-|TRBV14
TGTGCCAGCAGCCAAGGACTAGCGGGAGTCTCTGAGCAGTTCTTC
CASSQGLAGVSEQFF
>TRBJ2-1|TRBD1|-|TRBV7-2
TGTGCCAGCAGCTTAGTATTCAGGGGGTTCTACAATGAGCAGTTCTTC
CASSLVFRGFYNEQFF
>TRBJ2-5|TRBD2|-|TRBV11-2
TGTGCCAGCAGCGGACTAGCGGGGGGAGAGACCCAGTACTTC
CASSGLAGGETQYF
>TRBJ2-7|-|-|TRBV6-5
TGTGCCAGCAGTCAGGACAGATACGAGCAGTACTTC
CASSQDRYEQYF
>TRBJ1-5|-|-|TRBV11-1
TGTGCCAGCAGCTTACGATGGGGGGTTAGTCAGCCCCAGCATTTT
CASSLRWGVSQPQHF
>TRBJ2-7|-|once|TRBV3-1/TRBV3-2
TGTGCCAGCAGCCAGAGGCGGGGCAGGGTGTCCTACGAGCAGTACTTC
CASSQRRGRVSYEQYF
>TRBJ1-3|TRBD1|-|TRBV5-1
TGCGCCAGCAGCGGCCGGGCAGGGGGTAGCTCTGGAAACACCATATATTTT
CASSGRAGGSSGNTIYF
>TRBJ2-1|TRBD2|-|TRBV7-9
TGTGCCAGCAGCTTCCCACTAGCGGGGGGCTACAATGAGCAGTTCTTC
CASSFPLAGGYNEQFF
>TRBJ1-4|-|once|TRBV15
TGTGCCACCAGCCCTGGCAGAGCAGGGTCTAATGAAAAACTGTTTTTT
CATSPGRAGSNEKLFF
>TRBJ1-5|-|once|TRBV6-5
TGTGCCAGCGGGGAGGGAGGGCAGCCCCAGCATTTT
CASGEGGQPQHF
>TRBJ2-1|-|-|TRBV2
TGTGCGAAAGGACAGAACAATGAGCAGTTCTTC
CAKGQNNEQFF
>TRBJ1-3|TRBD1|-|TRBV10-1
TGCGCCAGCAGCGGGACAGTTGGAAACACCATATATTTT
CASSGTVGNTIYF
>TRBJ2-5|TRBD2|-|TRBV12-5
TGTGCTAGTGGTTTGGTACTAACTACTAGCGGGGGCTTTGAGACCCAGTACTTC
CASGLVLTTSGGFETQYF
>TRBJ2-2|TRBD1|-|TRBV7-6
TGTGCCAGCGGACTCGGGACAGGGACCGGGGAGCTGTTTTTT
CASGLGTGTGELFF
>TRBJ2-3|-|-|TRBV7-8
TGTGCCAGCAGCTATCTCGCCGAAGGACAGATCACAGATACGCAGTATTTT
CASSYLAEGQITDTQYF
>TRBJ2-3|-|-|TRBV18
TGTGCCAGCTCACCCCGCTCTAGCGTAGATACGCAGTATTTT
CASSPRSSVDTQYF
>TRBJ2-5|TRBD2|-|TRBV9
TGTGCCAGCAGCGGAGGGGACGGGGGGGTGACCCAGTACTTC
CASSGGDGGVTQYF
>TRBJ2-7|-|-|TRBV5-8
TGTGCCAGCAGCTTATACTACGAGCAGTACTTC
CASSLYYEQYF
>TRBJ1-5|-|-|TRBV21-1
TGTGCCAGCAGCAAAGAACGCGACGGGAGCAATCAGCCCCAGCATTTT
CASSKERDGSNQPQHF
>TRBJ2-1|TRBD2|-|TRBV29-1
TGCAGCGCCGGACTAGCGGGACTTCAGTTCTTC
CSAGLAGLQFF
>TRBJ2-1|-|-|TRBV11-3
TGTGCCAGCAGCGCGTCAGGGTGGGAAGGGAATGAGCAGTTCTTC
CASSASGWEGNEQFF
>TRBJ1-3|-|-|TRBV11-3
TGTGCCAGCAGCTTAGCAGGGGCTGGAAACACCATATATTTT
CASSLAGAGNTIYF
>TRBJ1-5|TRBD1|-|TRBV19
TGTGCCAGTAGTGTAACAGGGGGCAATCAGCCCCAGCATTTT
CASSVTGGNQPQHF
>TRBJ2-2|TRBD2|-|TRBV3-1/TRBV3-2
TGTGCCAGTGGTCGGCGGGAGACCGGGGAGCTGTTTTTT
CASGRRETGELFF
>TRBJ2-1|TRBD2|-|TRBV6-5
TGTGCCACCAGAATTAGCGGGAGTTCCTACAATGAGCAGTTCTTC
CATRISGSSYNEQFF
>TRBJ1-5|-|-|TRBV19
TGTGCCAGTAGTATAGACCTTGACAGCGTTTGGCCCCAGCATTTT
CASSIDLDSVWPQHF